This TCR beta chain was documented in a study of shared clonotypes between healthy human individuals. The germline V gene has CDR1 MDHEN and CDR2 SYDVKM. This CDR3 comprises 13 residues. V was shortened by 1 base and J by 0 bases, with 3 bases between the two germline ends. To note about this clone: At the DNA level, this CDR3 is encoded by other sequences in the same sample as well.

TCRdb's table, derived via immunoSEQ multiplex PCR, lists solely in-frame clones and lacks some. The sample yields approximately 2,300,000 clones, 85% to 95% seen once. What was sequenced was naive CD4+ T cells from PBMCs. The subset: CD45RA+ positively selected. The receptor's source is a man aged 18 to 29 in good health. Some clones in this sample may be carry-over from other donors' samples. V gene TRBV28 combines with J gene TRBJ1-1; no firm D call. The DNA for the CDR3 is TGTGCCAGCAGTTTATCGGTGAACACTGAAGCTTTCTTT. It is translated as CASSLSVNTEAFF.